This entry is about one T cell receptor (beta chain). As yet, its antigen is unknown. Trimming cost V 5 bases and J 8 bases, with 12 bases left between them. This CDR3 comprises 12 residues. Germline CDR1 is MNHNS and CDR2 is SASEGT. Each CDR3 protein is one row after TCRdb ran MiXCR on the reads. The sample has approximately 1,000,000 distinct CDR3 sequences, roughly a third seen once. The source of the sample is a study of T cell repertoires in cytomegalovirus infection. Study context: Recently identified HLA-C-restricted CMV epitopes were used, and well-studied HLA-B-restricted CMV epitopes were used as well.

The receptor was isolated from a human donor in good health (CMV status not recorded). Some clones in this sample may be carry-over from other donors' samples. The chain employs TRBV6-1 and TRBJ1-1; D is perhaps TRBD1 (6 bases). Source: cultured CD8+ T cells from PBMCs, taken from culture after CMV antigen stimulation. The CDR3 reads CASSTTGLEAFF. DNA for the CDR3: TGTGCCAGCAGTACCACAGGGTTGGAAGCTTTCTTT.